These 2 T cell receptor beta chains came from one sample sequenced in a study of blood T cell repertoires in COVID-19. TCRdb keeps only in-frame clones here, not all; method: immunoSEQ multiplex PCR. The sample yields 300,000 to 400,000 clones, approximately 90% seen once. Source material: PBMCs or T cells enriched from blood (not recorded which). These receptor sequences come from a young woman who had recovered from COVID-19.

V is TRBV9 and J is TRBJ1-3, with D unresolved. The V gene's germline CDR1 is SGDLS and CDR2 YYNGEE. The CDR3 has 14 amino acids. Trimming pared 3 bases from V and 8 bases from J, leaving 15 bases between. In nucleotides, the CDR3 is TGTGCCAGCAGCGCCCGATCCGGGGAACACACCATATATTTT. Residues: CASSARSGEHTIYF.

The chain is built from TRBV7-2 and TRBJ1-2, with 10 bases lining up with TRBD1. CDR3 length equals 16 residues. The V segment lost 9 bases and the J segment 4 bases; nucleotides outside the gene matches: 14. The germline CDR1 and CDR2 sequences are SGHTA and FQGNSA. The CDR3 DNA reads TGTGCCAGTTCACTTTCGCTGGGGACAGGGGCCTATGGCTACACCTTC. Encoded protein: CASSLSLGTGAYGYTF. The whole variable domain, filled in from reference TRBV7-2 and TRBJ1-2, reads GAGVSQSPSNKVTEKGKDVELRCDPISGHTALYWYRQSLGQGLEFLIYFQGNSAPDKSGLPSDRFSAERTGGSVSTLTIQRTQQEDSAVYLCASSLSLGTGAYGYTFGSGTRLTVV.